This paragraph covers one T cell receptor beta chain sequence. This entry belongs to a study of human T cells and chemical hapten exposure. Time point denoted: patch test 1, 2 weeks after DPC sensitization. The treatment denotes: therapeutic diphenylcyclopropenone sensitization with weekly scalp DPC. The CDR3 is made up of 16 amino acids. The V and J ends lost 2 bases and 10 bases respectively, with 18 bases between them. Germline V CDR1 and CDR2: MNHEY, SVGAGI. TCRdb ran MiXCR on the RACE reads and lists one entry per CDR3 protein. This sample has roughly 200,000 distinct CDR3 sequences; approximately 20% occur once, and the top ten carry over 6.5%.

J is TRBJ1-6 and V is TRBV6-5; no definite D call. Sequenced material: whole blood, taken in connection with sensitization to the hapten diphenylcyclopropenone (DPC). The TCR sequence derives from a woman aged 50 to 60 with alopecia areata. Some clones in this sample may be carry-over from other donors' samples. The CDR3 DNA is TGTGCCAGCAGTTACCGGGCAGACATAGGCGGGTCACCCCTCCACTTT. Translating it yields CASSYRADIGGSPLHF.